The 17 T cell receptor beta chains below all came from one sample that was sequenced in a study of T cells in Graves' hyperthyroidism and ophthalmopathy. TCR beta CDR3 sequences were amplified from RNA transcripts. Carried out on the TCR CDR3, a first-round RT-PCR used the HTBI primer set. One entry per CDR3 protein, called by TCRdb with MiXCR from the multiplex PCR reads. The repertoire holds some 300,000 distinct CDR3 sequences, with less than 20% as singletons. Sequenced: blood. These receptor sequences come from a man between 50 and 59 years old with Graves' ophthalmopathy.

The genes are TRBV10-1 and TRBJ2-5; D perhaps matches TRBD1 (5 bases). The CDR3 contains 14 residues. V was pared by 5 bases and J by 2 bases, with 12 bases between. Germline lookup yields CDR1 WNHNN and CDR2 SYGVQD (reference sequence). The CDR3 region is CASSRSGKQETQYF. The CDR3 coding sequence is TGCGCCAGCAGTCGGTCAGGGAAGCAAGAGACCCAGTACTTC.

A word on this clonotype: A single base separates this from a much larger clone, so it may be a read error. The J gene is TRBJ2-5, the V gene TRBV3-1; TRBD2 is a possible D gene (6 bases). This CDR3 is built from 15 residues. CDR1 and CDR2 from the germline V gene are LGHDT and YNNKEL (reference sequence). The CDR3 DNA is TGTGCCAGCAGCCAAGGGAGAATAGCGGAAGAGGCCCAGTACTTC. It specifies CASSQGRIAEEAQYF.

This clonotype has ten or more counts. J is TRBJ2-7 and V is TRBV20-1; 11 bases fit TRBD2. V shed 0 bases, J shed 4 bases, and the junction held 14 bases outside the gene matches. Germline V gene lookup returns CDR1 DFQATT and CDR2 SNEGSKA (reference sequence). The CDR3 totals 18 residues. In DNA form, the CDR3 reads TGCAGTGCTAGAGAGTCAAGGTTCAGGACTAGCGGGTTGTACGAGCAGTACTTC. Protein sequence: CSARESRFRTSGLYEQYF.

There are many counts of this clonotype. This chain links TRBV7-8 with TRBJ2-3, with 9 nucleotides matching TRBD1. V lost 6 bases to trimming and J lost 4 bases; unmatched junction nucleotides: 8. CDR3 length equals 15 residues. Germline CDR1 reads SGHVS; CDR2 reads FQNEAQ. The CDR3 coding sequence is TGTGCCAGCAGTTTAATGGGACAGGGCCCAGATACGCAGTATTTT. Its protein is CASSLMGQGPDTQYF.

V usage is TRBV7-9 and J usage is TRBJ2-1; 10 bases fit TRBD1. Germline values: CDR1 SEHNR, CDR2 FQNEAQ (reference sequence). The trim removed 8 bases at V and 7 bases at J, leaving 14 bases unmatched. The CDR3 loop spans 16 amino acids. The CDR3 spells CASPKPGTGVPNEQFF. For the CDR3, the DNA is TGTGCCAGCCCCAAACCCGGGACAGGGGTTCCAAATGAGCAGTTCTTC.

This clonotype came up a few times. The CDR3 loop reads CASSLTTPQGSEQYF. The CDR3 bases are TGTGCCAGCAGCTTAACGACTCCCCAGGGAAGCGAGCAGTACTTC. The V and J genes are TRBV7-9 and TRBJ2-7, with D perhaps TRBD1 (5 bases). The germline V gene encodes CDR1 SEHNR and CDR2 FQNEAQ (reference sequence). V was clipped by 2 bases and J by 6 bases, with 17 bases between them. This CDR3 contains 15 residues.

This clonotype appeared a few times. The V gene is TRBV3-1, the J gene TRBJ1-4; no clear D gene. V gave up 1 base and J gave up 7 bases, with 10 bases separating them. This CDR3 region has 14 residues. Germline V gene lookup returns CDR1 LGHDT and CDR2 YNNKEL (reference sequence). For the CDR3, the DNA is TGTGCCAGCAGCCAAGCAGACTCCTTTGAAAAACTGTTTTTT. Residues: CASSQADSFEKLFF.

This clonotype has more than one count but fewer than ten. This chain connects TRBV20-1 to TRBJ2-3; D perhaps matches TRBD2 (5 bases). The V and J ends lost 0 bases and 2 bases respectively, with 12 bases between them. This CDR3 contains 15 residues. Germline CDR1 DFQATT, CDR2 SNEGSKA (reference sequence). This CDR3 reads CSARDLTGNTDTQYF. CDR3 coding DNA: TGCAGTGCTAGAGATCTCACGGGGAACACAGATACGCAGTATTTT.

This clonotype was detected ten times or more. This chain joins TRBV5-1 and TRBJ2-3, with TRBD2 identical over 9 bases. V lost 5 bases to trimming and J lost 5 bases; unmatched junction nucleotides: 9. The CDR3 is made up of 15 amino acids. In germline, CDR1 is SGHRS, CDR2 YFSETQ. CDR3 loop: CASRVAGASRDTQYF. The CDR3 nucleotides are TGCGCCAGCAGAGTAGCGGGAGCCTCAAGAGATACGCAGTATTTT.

This clonotype came up many times. This chain uses TRBV7-9 with TRBJ2-1; a possible D gene is TRBD1 (7 bases). The CDR3 has 13 amino acids. V dropped 1 base and J dropped 9 bases, with 10 bases sitting between them. Germline V CDR1 and CDR2: SEHNR, FQNEAQ (reference sequence). CDR3 region: CASSLVQGGEQFF. The CDR3 DNA sequence: TGTGCCAGCAGCTTAGTCCAGGGGGGTGAGCAGTTCTTC.

This clonotype was observed many times. The chain links TRBV6-2 or TRBV6-3 to TRBJ1-5, with a weak D call TRBD1 (6 bases). Germline V CDR1 and CDR2: MNHEY, SVGEGT. Between the trimmed V and J ends, which lost 2 bases and 0 bases, there was a span of 11 bases. The CDR3 is made up of 16 amino acids. The CDR3 reads CASSYNREDSNQPQHF. In DNA, the CDR3 is TGTGCCAGCAGTTACAACAGGGAGGATAGCAATCAGCCCCAGCATTTT.

The sample holds many counts of this clonotype. This rearrangement joins TRBV28 to TRBJ1-1, with D possibly TRBD1 on 6 matching bases. There are 16 residues in the CDR3. Germline CDR1 reads MDHEN; CDR2 reads SYDVKM. V lost 2 bases and J lost 5, with 18 bases in between. The chain's CDR3 is CASSLTAGARLTEAFF. The CDR3 nucleotides are TGTGCCAGCAGTTTAACGGCGGGGGCGCGTCTAACTGAAGCTTTCTTT.

This clonotype was found a few times. This chain links TRBV6-1 with TRBJ2-7; tentatively, D is TRBD2 (6 bases). The germline V and J ends were trimmed by 7 bases and 5 bases, with 18 bases remaining between them. Germline V gene data show CDR1 as MNHNS and CDR2 as SASEGT. The CDR3 has 14 amino acids. The CDR3: CASTVGGETNEQYF. CDR3 in DNA: TGTGCCAGCACCGTGGGGGGAGAGACTAACGAGCAGTACTTC.

The rearrangement links TRBV19 to TRBJ2-5, with D possibly matching TRBD1 (6 bases). The CDR3 runs 14 residues. The V end was cut by 4 bases, the J end by 0 bases, with 9 bases between. Germline CDR1 LNHDA, CDR2 SQIVND (reference sequence). CDR3 protein: CASSTRTDQETQYF. The CDR3 DNA sequence: TGTGCCAGTAGTACGCGGACAGACCAAGAGACCCAGTACTTC.

This clonotype has at least ten counts. This chain joins TRBV11-1 and TRBJ2-1; D is uncertain. The germline gives CDR1 SGHAT, CDR2 FQDESV (reference sequence). The CDR3 spans 16 residues. Between the trimmed V and J ends, which lost 2 bases and 1 base, there was a span of 12 bases. CDR3 sequence (DNA): TGTGCCAGCAGCTTATTGTGGGTCCCGTCCTACAATGAGCAGTTCTTC. Its translation: CASSLLWVPSYNEQFF.

The table lists this clonotype with many counts. The rearrangement links TRBV5-1 to TRBJ2-1; D remains ambiguous. The CDR3 contains 14 residues. Looked up from germline, CDR1 is SGHRS and CDR2 is YFSETQ. Trimming left V 0 bases short and J 7 bases short, with 11 bases between. Written as DNA, the CDR3 is TGCGCCAGCAGCTTGGATGAGGTACGGAATGAGCAGTTCTTC. Protein sequence: CASSLDEVRNEQFF.

This clonotype was detected many times. V and J are TRBV3-1 and TRBJ2-7; the D is unclear. CDR1 and CDR2 (germline): LGHDT, YNNKEL (reference sequence). The CDR3 length is 13 residues. V lost 4 bases, J lost 4 bases, and 11 bases lay in between. The CDR3 protein is CASSPVMGYEQYF. As DNA, the CDR3 is TGTGCCAGCAGCCCTGTTATGGGGTACGAGCAGTACTTC.